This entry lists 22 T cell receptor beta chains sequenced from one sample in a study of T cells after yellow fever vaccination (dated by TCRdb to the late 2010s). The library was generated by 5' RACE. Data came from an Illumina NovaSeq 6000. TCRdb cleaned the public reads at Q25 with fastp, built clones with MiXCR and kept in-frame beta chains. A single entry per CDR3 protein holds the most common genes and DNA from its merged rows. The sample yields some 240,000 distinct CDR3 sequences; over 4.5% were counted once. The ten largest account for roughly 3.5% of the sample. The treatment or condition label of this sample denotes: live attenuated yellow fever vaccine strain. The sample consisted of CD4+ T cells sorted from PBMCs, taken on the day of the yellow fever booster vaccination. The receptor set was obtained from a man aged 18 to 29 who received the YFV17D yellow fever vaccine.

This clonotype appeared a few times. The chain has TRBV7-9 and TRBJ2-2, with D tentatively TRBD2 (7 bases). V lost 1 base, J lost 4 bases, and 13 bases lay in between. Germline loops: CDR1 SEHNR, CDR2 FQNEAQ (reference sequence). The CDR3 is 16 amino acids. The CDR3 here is CASSLDPGGFTGELFF. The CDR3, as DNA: TGTGCCAGCAGCTTAGATCCGGGGGGCTTCACCGGGGAGCTGTTTTTT.

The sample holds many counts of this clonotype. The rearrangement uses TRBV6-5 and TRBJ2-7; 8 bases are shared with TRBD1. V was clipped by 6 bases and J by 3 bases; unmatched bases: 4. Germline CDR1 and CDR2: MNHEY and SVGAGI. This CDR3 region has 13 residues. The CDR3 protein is CASRQGQVYEQYF. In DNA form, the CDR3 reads TGTGCCAGCAGGCAGGGACAGGTCTACGAGCAGTACTTC.

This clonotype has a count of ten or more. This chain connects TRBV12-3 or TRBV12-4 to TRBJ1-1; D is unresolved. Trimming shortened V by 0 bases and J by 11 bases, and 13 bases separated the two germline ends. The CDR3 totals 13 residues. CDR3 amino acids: CASSLALLRSAFF. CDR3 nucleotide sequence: TGTGCCAGCAGTTTAGCGCTTTTAAGGTCGGCTTTCTTT.

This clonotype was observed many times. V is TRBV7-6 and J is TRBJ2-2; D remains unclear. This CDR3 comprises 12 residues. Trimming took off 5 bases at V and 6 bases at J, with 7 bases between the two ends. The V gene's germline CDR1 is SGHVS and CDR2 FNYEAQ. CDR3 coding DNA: TGTGCCAGCAGCACGGACGCCGGGGAGCTGTTTTTT. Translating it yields CASSTDAGELFF.

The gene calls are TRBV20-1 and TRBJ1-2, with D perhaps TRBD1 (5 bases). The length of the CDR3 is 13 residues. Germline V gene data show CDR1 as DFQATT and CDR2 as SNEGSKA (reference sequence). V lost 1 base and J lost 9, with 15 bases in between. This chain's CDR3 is CSARGQGLLSYTF. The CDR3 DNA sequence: TGCAGTGCTAGAGGCCAGGGCCTCCTCAGCTACACCTTC.

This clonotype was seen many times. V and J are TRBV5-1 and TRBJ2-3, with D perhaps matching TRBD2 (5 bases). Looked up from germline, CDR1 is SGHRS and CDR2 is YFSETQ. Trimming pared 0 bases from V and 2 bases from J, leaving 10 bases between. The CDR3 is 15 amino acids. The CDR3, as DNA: TGCGCCAGCAGCTTGGCGACTATAGACACAGATACGCAGTATTTT. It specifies CASSLATIDTDTQYF.

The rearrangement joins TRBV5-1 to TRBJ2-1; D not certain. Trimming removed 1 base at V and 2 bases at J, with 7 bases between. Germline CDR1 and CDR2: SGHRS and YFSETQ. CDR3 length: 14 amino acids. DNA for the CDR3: TGCGCCAGCAGCTTGACCCAGACCTACAATGAGCAGTTCTTC. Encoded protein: CASSLTQTYNEQFF.

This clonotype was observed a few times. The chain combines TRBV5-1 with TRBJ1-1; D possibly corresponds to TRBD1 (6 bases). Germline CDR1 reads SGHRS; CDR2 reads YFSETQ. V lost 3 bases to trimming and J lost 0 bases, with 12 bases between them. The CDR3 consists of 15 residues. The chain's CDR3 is CASSSQTGLNTEAFF. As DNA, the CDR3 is TGCGCCAGCAGCTCCCAAACAGGGCTGAACACTGAAGCTTTCTTT. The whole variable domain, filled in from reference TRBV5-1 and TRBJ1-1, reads KAGVTQTPRYLIKTRGQQVTLSCSPISGHRSVSWYQQTPGQGLQFLFEYFSETQRNKGNFPGRFSGRQFSNSRSEMNVSTLELGDSALYLCASSSQTGLNTEAFFGQGTRLTVV.

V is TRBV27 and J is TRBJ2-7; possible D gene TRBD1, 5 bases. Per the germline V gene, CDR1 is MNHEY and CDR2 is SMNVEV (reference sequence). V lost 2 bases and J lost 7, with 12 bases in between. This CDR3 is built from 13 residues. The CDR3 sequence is CASSLEGVREQYF. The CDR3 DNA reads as TGTGCCAGCAGTTTAGAAGGGGTTCGTGAGCAGTACTTC.

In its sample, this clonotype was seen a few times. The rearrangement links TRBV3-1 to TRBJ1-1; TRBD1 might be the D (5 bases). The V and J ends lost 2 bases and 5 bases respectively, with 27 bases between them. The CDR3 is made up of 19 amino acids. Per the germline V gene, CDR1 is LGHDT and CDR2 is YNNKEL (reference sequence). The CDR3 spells CASSQYGGAGPTPSTEAFF. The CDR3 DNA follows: TGTGCCAGCAGCCAATACGGAGGGGCTGGACCAACGCCGTCGACTGAAGCTTTCTTT.

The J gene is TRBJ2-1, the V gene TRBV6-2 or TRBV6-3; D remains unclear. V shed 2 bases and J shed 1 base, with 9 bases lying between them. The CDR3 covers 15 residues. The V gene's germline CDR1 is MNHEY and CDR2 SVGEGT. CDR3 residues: CASSYGHQSYNEQFF. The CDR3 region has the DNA TGTGCCAGCAGTTACGGCCACCAGTCCTACAATGAGCAGTTCTTC.

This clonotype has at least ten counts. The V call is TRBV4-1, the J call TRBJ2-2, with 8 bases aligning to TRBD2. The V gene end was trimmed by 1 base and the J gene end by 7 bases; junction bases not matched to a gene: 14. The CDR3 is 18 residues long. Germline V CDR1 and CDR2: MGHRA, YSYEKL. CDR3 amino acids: CASSQAFRGGRASGELFF. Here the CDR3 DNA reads TGCGCCAGCAGCCAAGCCTTCCGGGGGGGCCGGGCAAGCGGGGAGCTGTTTTTT.

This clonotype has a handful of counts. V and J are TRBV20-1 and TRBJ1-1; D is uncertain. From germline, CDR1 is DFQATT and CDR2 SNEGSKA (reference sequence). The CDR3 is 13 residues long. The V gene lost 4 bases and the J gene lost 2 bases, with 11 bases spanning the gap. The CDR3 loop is CSANSPFNTEAFF. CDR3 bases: TGCAGTGCTAACTCCCCGTTTAACACTGAAGCTTTCTTT.

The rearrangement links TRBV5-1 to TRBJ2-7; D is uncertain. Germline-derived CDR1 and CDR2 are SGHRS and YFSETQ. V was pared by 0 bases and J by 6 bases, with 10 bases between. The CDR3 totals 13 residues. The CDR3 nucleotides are TGCGCCAGCAGCTTGGTGGGATTGGGCGAGCAGTACTTC. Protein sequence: CASSLVGLGEQYF.

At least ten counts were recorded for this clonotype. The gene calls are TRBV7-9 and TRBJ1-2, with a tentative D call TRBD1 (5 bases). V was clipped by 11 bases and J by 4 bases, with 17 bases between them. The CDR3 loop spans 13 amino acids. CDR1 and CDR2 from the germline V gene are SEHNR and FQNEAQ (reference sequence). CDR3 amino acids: CAGDDGGGYGYTF. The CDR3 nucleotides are TGTGCCGGAGACGACGGGGGGGGCTATGGCTACACCTTC.

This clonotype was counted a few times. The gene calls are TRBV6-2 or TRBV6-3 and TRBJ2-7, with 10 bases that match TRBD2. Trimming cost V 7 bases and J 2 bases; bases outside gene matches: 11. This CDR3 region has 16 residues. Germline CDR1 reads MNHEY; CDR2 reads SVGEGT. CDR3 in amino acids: CASNARLAGDPYEQYV. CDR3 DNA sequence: TGTGCCAGCAACGCCCGGCTAGCGGGGGACCCCTACGAGCAGTACGTC.

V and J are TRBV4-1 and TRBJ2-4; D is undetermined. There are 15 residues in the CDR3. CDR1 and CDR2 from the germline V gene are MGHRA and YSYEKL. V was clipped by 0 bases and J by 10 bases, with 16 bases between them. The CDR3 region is CASSQDHPTFTIQYF. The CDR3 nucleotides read TGCGCCAGCAGCCAAGACCATCCAACTTTTACGATTCAGTACTTC.

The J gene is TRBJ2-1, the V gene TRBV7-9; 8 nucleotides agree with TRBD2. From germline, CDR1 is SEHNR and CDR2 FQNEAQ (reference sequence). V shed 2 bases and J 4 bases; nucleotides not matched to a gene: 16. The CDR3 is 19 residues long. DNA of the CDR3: TGTGCCAGCAGCTTATTCTTCGGGGGGGGCTCTACGTTTTACAATGAGCAGTTCTTC. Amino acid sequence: CASSLFFGGGSTFYNEQFF. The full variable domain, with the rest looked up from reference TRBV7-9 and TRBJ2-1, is DTGVSQNPRHKITKRGQNVTFRCDPISEHNRLYWYRQTLGQGPEFLTYFQNEAQLEKSRLLSDRFSAERPKGSFSTLEIQRTEQGDSAMYLCASSLFFGGGSTFYNEQFFGPGTRLTVL.

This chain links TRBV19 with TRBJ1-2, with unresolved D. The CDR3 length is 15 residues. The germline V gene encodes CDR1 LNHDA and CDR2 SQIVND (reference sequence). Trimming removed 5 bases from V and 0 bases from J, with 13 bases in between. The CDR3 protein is CASSPGSGANYGYTF. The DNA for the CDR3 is TGTGCCAGTAGTCCTGGGTCCGGAGCTAACTATGGCTACACCTTC.

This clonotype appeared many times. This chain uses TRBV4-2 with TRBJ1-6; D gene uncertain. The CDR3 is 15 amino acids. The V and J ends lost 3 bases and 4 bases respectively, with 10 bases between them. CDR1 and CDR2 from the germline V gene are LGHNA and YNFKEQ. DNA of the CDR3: TGTGCCAGCAGCCAGCAGGACCCATATAATTCACCCCTCCACTTT. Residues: CASSQQDPYNSPLHF.

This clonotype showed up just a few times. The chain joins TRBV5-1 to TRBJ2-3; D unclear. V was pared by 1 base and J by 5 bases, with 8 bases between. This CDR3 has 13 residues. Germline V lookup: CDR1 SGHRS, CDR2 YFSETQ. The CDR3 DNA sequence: TGCGCCAGCAGCTTGTCCCTAATAGATACGCAGTATTTT. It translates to CASSLSLIDTQYF.

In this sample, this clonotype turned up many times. The CDR3 nucleotides read TGCGCCAGCAGGCAAATCGTCGCTGCGGGGGGGCCCGTTCAGCAGTTCTTC. Translating it yields CASRQIVAAGGPVQQFF. The V and J genes are TRBV4-1 and TRBJ2-1; 9 bases line up with TRBD2. The CDR3 sequence is 17 residues long. With V trimmed by 6 bases and J by 11 bases, 20 bases remained unmatched. The germline gives CDR1 MGHRA, CDR2 YSYEKL.